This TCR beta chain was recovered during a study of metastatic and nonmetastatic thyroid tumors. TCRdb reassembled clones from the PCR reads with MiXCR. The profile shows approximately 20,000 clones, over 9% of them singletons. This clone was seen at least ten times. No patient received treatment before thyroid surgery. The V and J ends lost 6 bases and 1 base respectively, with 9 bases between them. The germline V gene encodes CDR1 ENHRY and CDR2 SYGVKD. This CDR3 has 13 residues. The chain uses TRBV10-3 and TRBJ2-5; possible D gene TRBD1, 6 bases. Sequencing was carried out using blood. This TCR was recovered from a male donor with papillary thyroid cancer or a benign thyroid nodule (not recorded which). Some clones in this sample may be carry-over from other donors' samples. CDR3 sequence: CAIRGTTQETQYF. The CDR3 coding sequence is TGTGCCATCAGGGGGACAACCCAAGAGACCCAGTACTTC.